This TCR beta chain was found in a study of blood T cell repertoires in COVID-19. V was shortened by 12 bases and J by 9 bases, with 13 bases between the two germline ends. CDR3 length: 11 amino acids. Germline V lookup: CDR1 KGHDR, CDR2 SFDVKD. The authors' processing: Amplifying reference gene primers gave estimates of nucleated cell counts. This table comes from immunoSEQ multiplex PCR, and its TCRdb copy is limited to in-frame clones, with some not included. V and J calls and clone size follow that table, whereas D and trimming were derived from the DNA. The sample includes tens of thousands of clones, approximately 73% of them seen just once. The table lists this clone with a few counts.

The V gene is TRBV24-1, the J gene TRBJ2-2; possibly TRBD1 for D (6 bases). The sample consisted of peripheral blood. The receptor was derived from a man in his 60s with COVID-19, enrolled during active disease. The CDR3 spells CAVQGNRELFF. The CDR3 DNA reads as TGTGCCGTACAGGGAAACAGGGAGCTGTTTTTT.